One sample yielded the 21 T cell receptor beta chains listed below, sequenced in a study of early T cells in non-severe SARS-CoV-2 infection. TCRdb re-called the 5' RACE reads with MiXCR, one entry per CDR3 protein. This repertoire shows about 22,000 distinct CDR3 sequences, over 4% found once; its top ten account for 3.5% to 4.5%. The sequencing sample was made of whole blood. These receptors were taken from an adult who was a healthcare worker with PCR-confirmed SARS-CoV-2 infection or an uninfected control (not recorded which).

This clonotype was recorded many times. The CDR3 sequence: CASSYWGVIQTGRDEQYF. CDR3 in DNA: TGTGCCAGCAGTTACTGGGGAGTAATTCAGACAGGGAGGGACGAGCAGTACTTC. V and J are TRBV6-2 or TRBV6-3 and TRBJ2-7; D could derive from TRBD1 or TRBD2 (7 bases each). CDR1 MNHEY and CDR2 SVGEGT come from the germline V gene. The CDR3 is made up of 18 amino acids. V lost 1 base, J lost 5 bases, and 24 bases lay in between.

This clonotype was seen repeatedly, ten times or more. This rearrangement joins TRBV28 to TRBJ1-3; 7 nucleotides match TRBD1. V dropped 6 bases and J dropped 9; count of bases not matched to a gene: 11. This CDR3 contains 14 residues. Germline values: CDR1 MDHEN, CDR2 SYDVKM. The DNA for the CDR3 is TGTGCCAGCAGCCGTAAGGCAGGGGGTCTCACCATATATTTT. This sequence encodes CASSRKAGGLTIYF.

This clonotype was detected a few times. The genes are TRBV5-4 and TRBJ2-2; possible D gene TRBD2, 6 bases. The CDR3 spans 16 residues. Germline CDR1 and CDR2: SGHNT and YYREEE (reference sequence). The V end lost 2 bases, the J end lost 3 bases, and 14 bases lay between the germline ends. Here the CDR3 reads CASSLRGGAYTGELFF. The CDR3 DNA is TGTGCCAGCAGCTTACGAGGAGGGGCGTACACCGGGGAGCTGTTTTTT.

This clonotype was counted many times. V usage is TRBV7-6 and J usage is TRBJ1-1; D might be TRBD1 (6 bases). The CDR3 is 13 residues long. Trimming left V 4 bases short and J 4 bases short, with 10 bases between. The germline CDR1 and CDR2 sequences are SGHVS and FNYEAQ. CDR3 loop: CASSWGAGTEAFF. For the CDR3, the DNA is TGTGCCAGCAGCTGGGGGGCGGGCACTGAAGCTTTCTTT. Variable domain in full (rest from reference TRBV7-6 and TRBJ1-1): GAGVSQSPRYKVTKRGQDVALRCDPISGHVSLYWYRQALGQGPEFLTYFNYEAQQDKSGLPNDRFSAERPEGSISTLTIQRTEQRDSAMYRCASSWGAGTEAFFGQGTRLTVV.

This clonotype was recorded many times. The gene calls are TRBV18 and TRBJ1-1, with 7 bases fitting TRBD1. The junction had 1 base not matched to a gene; V was cut back by 5 bases and J by 1 base. The germline V gene encodes CDR1 KGHSH and CDR2 LQKENI. The CDR3 covers 13 residues. The CDR3 DNA reads as TGTGCCAGCTCAGGGGACAGGAACACTGAAGCTTTCTTT. Residues: CASSGDRNTEAFF.

This clonotype was recorded many times. J is TRBJ1-1 and V is TRBV10-3, with D uncertain. V dropped 4 bases and J dropped 2 bases, with 11 bases sitting between them. This CDR3 contains 14 residues. Germline CDR1 ENHRY, CDR2 SYGVKD. Here the CDR3 DNA reads TGTGCCATCAGTGTCCAAGGAACTAACACTGAAGCTTTCTTT. Its translation is CAISVQGTNTEAFF.

In this sample, this clonotype turned up many times. The J gene is TRBJ2-5, the V gene TRBV11-2; D not certain. In germline, CDR1 is SGHAT, CDR2 FQNNGV. V lost 0 bases and J 0 bases, leaving 8 bases between the germline ends. This CDR3 region has 15 residues. The CDR3 DNA follows: TGTGCCAGCAGCTTAGACTATCTGTACCAAGAGACCCAGTACTTC. This sequence encodes CASSLDYLYQETQYF.

This clonotype has a count of ten or more. The rearrangement links TRBV16 to TRBJ1-6; no reliable D call. Germline CDR1 and CDR2: KGHSY and FQNENV. The CDR3 has 13 amino acids. The V gene lost 2 bases and the J gene lost 8 bases, with 7 bases spanning the gap. The CDR3 sequence: CASSQGVHSPLHF. CDR3 DNA sequence: TGTGCCAGCAGCCAAGGCGTCCATTCACCCCTCCACTTT. The full variable domain, its missing parts supplied by reference TRBV16 and TRBJ1-6, is GEEVAQTPKHLVRGEGQKAKLYCAPIKGHSYVFWYQQVLKNEFKFLISFQNENVFDETGMPKERFSAKCLPNSPCSLEIQATKLEDSAVYFCASSQGVHSPLHFGNGTRLTVT.

This clonotype was recorded many times. The chain combines TRBV20-1 with TRBJ1-1, with 7 nucleotides matching TRBD1. The CDR3 has 14 amino acids. V lost 3 bases, J lost 5 bases, and 9 bases stayed unmatched. Germline values: CDR1 DFQATT, CDR2 SNEGSKA (reference sequence). The CDR3 DNA follows: TGCAGTGCTAGTAGAGGGGGCCAGAGAACTGAAGCTTTCTTT. It yields the protein CSASRGGQRTEAFF.

The chain recombines TRBV25-1 with TRBJ1-6; D is ambiguous. Germline-derived CDR1 and CDR2 are MGHDK and SYGVNS. The V and J ends lost 3 bases and 5 bases respectively, with 11 bases between them. The CDR3 has 15 amino acids. The CDR3 coding sequence is TGTGCCAGCAGTGATCTCCTCACGGATAATTCACCCCTCCACTTT. This codes for CASSDLLTDNSPLHF.

The table lists this clonotype with many counts. V is TRBV6-5 and J is TRBJ1-1, with a weak D call TRBD1 (5 bases). The germline V and J ends were trimmed by 5 bases and 6 bases, with 10 bases remaining between them. The CDR3 has 12 amino acids. Germline V gene sequence: CDR1 MNHEY, CDR2 SVGAGI. Here the CDR3 reads CASSQGIAEAFF. As DNA, the CDR3 is TGTGCCAGCAGTCAGGGTATTGCTGAAGCTTTCTTT.

This clonotype appeared many times. This chain links TRBV4-1 with TRBJ2-3, with 12 bases aligning to TRBD2. This CDR3 has 17 residues. Losses at the gene ends were 1 base for V and 5 bases for J; bases not matched to a gene: 7. Germline-derived CDR1 and CDR2 are MGHRA and YSYEKL. CDR3 sequence reads: CASSQVSLAGGRDTQYF. The CDR3 nucleotides read TGCGCCAGCAGCCAAGTCAGCCTAGCGGGGGGGCGAGATACGCAGTATTTT.

The chain recombines TRBV19 with TRBJ1-1; no firm D call. The CDR3 is made up of 14 amino acids. Germline CDR1 reads LNHDA; CDR2 reads SQIVND (reference sequence). The ends were cut back, 6 bases at V and 5 bases at J, with 16 bases in the middle. Written as DNA, the CDR3 is TGTGCCAGTAGCATCCCCGGACTGCGGACTGAAGCTTTCTTT. Its protein is CASSIPGLRTEAFF.

This clonotype was picked up a small number of times. The chain has TRBV10-1 and TRBJ2-7; weak D call: TRBD1 (6 bases). The V gene lost 4 bases and the J gene lost 1 base, with 17 bases spanning the gap. The CDR3 is 16 amino acids. Germline loops: CDR1 WNHNN, CDR2 SYGVQD (reference sequence). The CDR3 DNA reads as TGCGCCAGCAGTGCCTCCGGGACAAAGGGATCCTACGAGCAGTACTTC. This codes for CASSASGTKGSYEQYF.

This clonotype has a handful of counts. The chain links TRBV5-4 to TRBJ2-7; D not certain. The CDR3 runs to 12 residues. Germline loops: CDR1 SGHNT, CDR2 YYREEE (reference sequence). Trimming shortened V by 0 bases and J by 6 bases, and 7 bases separated the two germline ends. The CDR3 is CASSLDRAEQYF. In DNA form, the CDR3 reads TGTGCCAGCAGCTTGGATAGGGCCGAGCAGTACTTC.

This clonotype was counted at least ten times. CDR3 DNA sequence: TGTGCCAGCAGTGATCTAGACAGCCAAGAGACCCAGTACTTC. Translating gives CASSDLDSQETQYF. The rearrangement links TRBV2 to TRBJ2-5, with a weak D call TRBD1 (5 bases). V lost 3 bases, J lost 1 base, and 9 bases lay in between. The CDR3 contains 14 residues. Germline loops: CDR1 SNHLY, CDR2 FYNNEI.

At least ten counts were recorded for this clonotype. The rearrangement uses TRBV5-6 and TRBJ1-1; TRBD1 is a possible D gene (6 bases). V lost 2 bases and J lost 1, with 9 bases in between. The CDR3 has 14 residues. CDR1 and CDR2 (germline): SGHDT, YYEEEE. CDR3 nucleotides: TGTGCCAGCAGCTTCAGGGGATCGAACACTGAAGCTTTCTTT. Translating gives CASSFRGSNTEAFF.

This clonotype turned up a few times. The chain joins TRBV4-1 to TRBJ2-1, with D perhaps TRBD1 (5 bases). V shed 0 bases and J shed 14 bases, with 14 bases lying between them. The CDR3 is 13 residues long. Per the germline V gene, CDR1 is MGHRA and CDR2 is YSYEKL. For the CDR3, the DNA is TGCGCCAGCAGCCAAGAAGGCAGGACAAATGAGTTCTTC. It yields the protein CASSQEGRTNEFF.

The chain couples TRBV12-3 or TRBV12-4 to TRBJ2-7, with 7 bases fitting TRBD1. J gave up 6 bases and V 6 bases, and 2 bases lay outside the gene matches. This CDR3 is 11 amino acids long. CDR3 sequence reads: CASSPGGEQYF. DNA of the CDR3: TGTGCCAGCAGCCCAGGGGGCGAGCAGTACTTC.

DNA of the CDR3: TGTGCCTACGAGACGAACACTGAAGCTTTCTTT. Its translation: CAYETNTEAFF. The chain recombines TRBV30 with TRBJ1-1; D is unclear. V shed 7 bases and J shed 1 base, with 7 bases lying between them. Per germline, CDR1 GTSNPN and CDR2 SVGIG (reference sequence). CDR3 length: 11 residues.

The J gene is TRBJ1-6, the V gene TRBV11-2; D not resolved. Per the germline V gene, CDR1 is SGHAT and CDR2 is FQNNGV. There are 14 residues in the CDR3. V was cut by 2 bases and J by 7 bases, with 9 bases left in between. This CDR3 is CASSLTRSNSPLHF. CDR3 DNA sequence: TGTGCCAGCAGCTTAACCAGGAGCAATTCACCCCTCCACTTT.